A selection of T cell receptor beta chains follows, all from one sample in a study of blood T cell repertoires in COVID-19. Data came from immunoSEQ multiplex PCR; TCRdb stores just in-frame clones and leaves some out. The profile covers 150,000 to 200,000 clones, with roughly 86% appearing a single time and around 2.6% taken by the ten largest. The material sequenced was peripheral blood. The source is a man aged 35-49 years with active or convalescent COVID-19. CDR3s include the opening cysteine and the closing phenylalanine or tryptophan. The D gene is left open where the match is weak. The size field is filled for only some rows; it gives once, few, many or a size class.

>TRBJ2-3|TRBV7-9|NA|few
TGTGCCAGCACCCCCCGGCAGGCAGGGTTGAATACGCAGTATTTT
CASTPRQAGLNTQYF
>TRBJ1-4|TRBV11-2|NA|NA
TGTGCCAGCAGCCCCGGGACACTAGCAACTAATGAAAAACTGTTTTTT
CASSPGTLATNEKLFF
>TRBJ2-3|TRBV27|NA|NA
TGTGCCAGCAGTTTGAGTCGCGGGGGCACAGATACGCAGTATTTT
CASSLSRGGTDTQYF
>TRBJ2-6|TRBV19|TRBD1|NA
TGTGCCAGTAGTACGACAGGGGGGCGTGGGGCCAACGTCCTGACTTTC
CASSTTGGRGANVLTF
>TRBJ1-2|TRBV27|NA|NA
TGTGCCAGCAGTAACGGGATTTTTGGCTACACCTTC
CASSNGIFGYTF
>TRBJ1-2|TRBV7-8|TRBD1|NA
TGTGCCAGCAGTCTTACAGGGGGGAACTATGGCTACACCTTC
CASSLTGGNYGYTF
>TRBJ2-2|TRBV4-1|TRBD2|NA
TGCGCCAGCAGCCAAGAGTGGCGACTAGCGCTCACCGGGGAGCTGTTTTTT
CASSQEWRLALTGELFF
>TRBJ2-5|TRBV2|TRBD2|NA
TGTGCCTCGAAGAGGAATGGACTAGCGGGTTTAGAGACCCAGTACTTC
CASKRNGLAGLETQYF
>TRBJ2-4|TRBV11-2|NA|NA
TGTGCCAGCAGCTTAGATTGGGGCCCCCTAAACATTCAGTACTTC
CASSLDWGPLNIQYF
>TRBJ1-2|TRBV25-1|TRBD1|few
TGTGCCAGCAGTGCTTCCCGGACAGGGGGCTATGGCTACACCTTC
CASSASRTGGYGYTF
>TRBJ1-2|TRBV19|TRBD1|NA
TGTGCCAGTAGTCCCCGGTCGGACAGGTGGGGTGGCTACACCTTC
CASSPRSDRWGGYTF
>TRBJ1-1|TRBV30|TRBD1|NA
TGTGCCTGGGACAGGGGGGGAAACACTGAAGCTTTCTTT
CAWDRGGNTEAFF
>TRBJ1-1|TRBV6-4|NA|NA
TGTGCCAGCAGTGAAAGAGAGAACACTGAAGCTTTCTTT
CASSERENTEAFF
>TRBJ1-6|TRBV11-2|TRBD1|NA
TGTGCCAGCAGCATACCCCGGGACAGATATTCACCCCTCCACTTT
CASSIPRDRYSPLHF
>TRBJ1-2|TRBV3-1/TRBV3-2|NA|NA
TGTGCCAGCAGCCGTGACACGATATATGGCTACACCTTC
CASSRDTIYGYTF
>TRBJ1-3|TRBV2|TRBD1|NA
TGTGCCAGCAGGGACAGGGGACTTTTGCGGGGAAACACCATATATTTT
CASRDRGLLRGNTIYF
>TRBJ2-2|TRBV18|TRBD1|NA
TGTGCCAGCTCAACAGGGGTCGTGAACACCGGGGAGCTGTTTTTT
CASSTGVVNTGELFF
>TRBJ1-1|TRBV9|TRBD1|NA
TGTGCCAGCAGCCCCACAGCCCGGGACAGGGGGCATCACACTGAAGCTTTCTTT
CASSPTARDRGHHTEAFF
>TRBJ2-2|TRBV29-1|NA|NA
TGCAGCGCCCAAGGGCAGGGGATCACCGGGGAGCTGTTTTTT
CSAQGQGITGELFF
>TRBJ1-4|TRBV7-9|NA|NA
TGTGCCAGCAGCTTATTCCTGGGCAGGCCTAATGAAAAACTGTTTTTT
CASSLFLGRPNEKLFF
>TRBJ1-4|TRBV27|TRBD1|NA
TGTGCCAGCAGTTTAACGTCAGGGGGGACGCCTAATGAAAAACTGTTTTTT
CASSLTSGGTPNEKLFF
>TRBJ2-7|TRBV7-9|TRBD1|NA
TGTGCCAGCAGTCATACTATCTTAGGGGACAGAACCTGCGAGCAGTACTTC
CASSHTILGDRTCEQYF
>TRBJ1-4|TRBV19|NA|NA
TGTGCCAGTAGTCCCCGCCGGGAAAAACTGTTTTTT
CASSPRREKLFF
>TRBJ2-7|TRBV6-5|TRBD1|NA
TGTGCCAGCAGTTACTGGGGACAGGGGACCTACGAGCAGTACTTC
CASSYWGQGTYEQYF
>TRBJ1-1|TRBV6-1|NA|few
TGTGCCAGCAGGGAAGGACAGACGAACACTGAAGCTTTCTTT
CASREGQTNTEAFF
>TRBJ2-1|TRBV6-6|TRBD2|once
TGTGCCAGCAGTGCGCTAGCGGAGGTGGGTGAGCAGTTCTTC
CASSALAEVGEQFF
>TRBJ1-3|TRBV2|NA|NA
TGTGCCAGCAGTGAACGGGGAAACACCATATATTTT
CASSERGNTIYF
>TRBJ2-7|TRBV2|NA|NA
TGTGCCAGCAGTGAATTAGCCCACGAGCAGTACTTC
CASSELAHEQYF
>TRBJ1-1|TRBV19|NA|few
TGTGCCAGTAGTATTCCACAGGTGAACACTGAAGCTTTCTTT
CASSIPQVNTEAFF
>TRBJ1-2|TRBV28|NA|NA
TGTGCCAGCAGTTCCGGGACATCTAACTATGGCTACACCTTC
CASSSGTSNYGYTF
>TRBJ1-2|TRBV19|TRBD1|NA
TGTGCCAGCTCATTCGGGACAGCCAACTATGGCTACACCTTC
CASSFGTANYGYTF
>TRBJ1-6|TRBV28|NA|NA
TGTGCCAGCAGTCCCCCCCGGTATTCACCCCTCCACTTT
CASSPPRYSPLHF
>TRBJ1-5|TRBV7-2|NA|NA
TGTGCCAGCAGCCCCGGGGGGGGTACGCGCAATCAGCCCCAGCATTTT
CASSPGGGTRNQPQHF
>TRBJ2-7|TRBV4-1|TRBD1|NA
TGCGCCAGCAGCTCCCGGACAGGGAGCTCCTACGAGCAGTACTTC
CASSSRTGSSYEQYF
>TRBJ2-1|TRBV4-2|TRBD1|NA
TGTGCCAGTACAGGGGGATATGAGCAGTTCTTC
CASTGGYEQFF
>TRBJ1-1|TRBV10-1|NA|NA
TGCGCCAGCAGTTTCGGGGGTCAGAACACTGAAGCTTTCTTT
CASSFGGQNTEAFF
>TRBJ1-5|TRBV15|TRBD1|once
TGTGCCACCAGCAGGGGCAGGGGGTCTTGGAGCAATCAGCCCCAGCATTTT
CATSRGRGSWSNQPQHF
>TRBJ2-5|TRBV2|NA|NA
TGTGCCAGCAGTGAATGGGCAACTAGCAGTGTTGGGACCCAGTACTTC
CASSEWATSSVGTQYF
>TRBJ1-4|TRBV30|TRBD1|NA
TGTGCCTGGAGTGAGGACAGGCAAGGTGAAAAACTGTTTTTT
CAWSEDRQGEKLFF
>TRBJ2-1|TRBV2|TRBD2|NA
TGTGCCAGCAGTAGGGCTAGCGGGTACAATGAGCAGTTCTTC
CASSRASGYNEQFF
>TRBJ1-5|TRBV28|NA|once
TGTGCCAGCAGTTTATCTGTCAATCAGCCCCAGCATTTT
CASSLSVNQPQHF
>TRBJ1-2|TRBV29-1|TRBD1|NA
TGCAGCGTTAATCAGGGGGGTAGGGGATGGAACTATGGCTACACCTTC
CSVNQGGRGWNYGYTF
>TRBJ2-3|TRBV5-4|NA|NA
TGTGCCAGCAGCTTGGGTGGTCGTATGGGGAGGACAGATACGCAGTATTTT
CASSLGGRMGRTDTQYF
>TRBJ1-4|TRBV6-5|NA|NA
TGTGCCAGCAGTAGACAGCCATTGAACGAAAAACTGTTTTTT
CASSRQPLNEKLFF
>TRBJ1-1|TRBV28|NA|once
TGTGCCAGCAGAAGTTTTTCCCAGAGCAGGGAGGGGGCTTTCTTT
CASRSFSQSREGAFF
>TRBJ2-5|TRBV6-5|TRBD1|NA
TGTGCCAGCAGTCCCCGGGACAGGGGTGTAGAGACCCAGTACTTC
CASSPRDRGVETQYF
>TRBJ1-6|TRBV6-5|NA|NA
TGTGCCAGCAGTTACTCGAACAGGAAGGATTCACCCCTCCACTTT
CASSYSNRKDSPLHF
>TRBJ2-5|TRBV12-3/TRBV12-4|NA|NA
TGTGCCAGCAGTTTGGAGGATGAGACCCAGTACTTC
CASSLEDETQYF